Included here is one TCR beta chain sequence, with context. No antigen is known for it. The length of the CDR3 is 14 residues. J gave up 5 bases and V 6 bases, and 7 bases lay outside the gene matches. CDR1 is MNHNS, CDR2 SASEGT, per germline. This record belongs to a study of cytomegalovirus exposure and HLA in healthy donors. Study-level background: A preliminary data release comprised roughly 80 million unique TCRs obtained from HLA-typed donors.

Study-wide findings and caveats: Highly shared sequence variants in one cluster were likely a sequencing artifact. Rare TCR sequences dominated, though some public TCRs recurred in many donors. TCR beta sequences reportedly predicted most subjects' HLA-A and HLA-B alleles accurately.

60 Vbeta and 13 Jbeta primers were used in PCR. Measured with immunoSEQ multiplex PCR; TCRdb has only the in-frame clones, and not every one. The table has approximately 160,000 clones, roughly four fifths seen once. This receptor was identified in a man in his fifties or sixties in good health and CMV-seropositive. The J gene is TRBJ2-7, the V gene TRBV6-1, with 10 bases aligning to TRBD1. The specimen was PBMCs. CDR3 sequence reads: CASSETGTGDEQYF. CDR3 coding DNA: TGTGCCAGCAGCGAAACCGGGACAGGGGACGAGCAGTACTTC.